One sample yielded the 23 T cell receptor beta chains listed below, sequenced in a study of PD-L1 blockade in urothelial cancer. Time point reported: pretreatment peripheral blood. The assay was immunoSEQ multiplex PCR, and TCRdb's table has in-frame clones only and misses some. The top ten clones hold 14% to 15% of a sample with 48,000 or so clones, around nine tenths of them seen once. The specimen was PBMCs, collected around atezolizumab (anti-PD-L1) treatment. These receptors were taken from a woman aged 55-75 years with urothelial cancer.

The genes are TRBV9 and TRBJ2-2; a weak D match, TRBD1 (6 bases). The CDR3 is made up of 14 amino acids. CDR1 is SGDLS, CDR2 YYNGEE, per germline. V was shortened by 4 bases and J by 5 bases, with 12 bases between the two germline ends. The CDR3 bases are TGTGCCAGCAGCAACAGGGACGGGACCGGGGAGCTGTTTTTT. It translates to CASSNRDGTGELFF.

The chain carries TRBV7-2 and TRBJ1-5; 9 bases agree with TRBD1. The V segment lost 5 bases and the J segment 4 bases; nucleotides outside the gene matches: 6. The CDR3 is 15 amino acids. Germline V gene sequence: CDR1 SGHTA, CDR2 FQGNSA. CDR3 DNA: TGTGCCAGCAGCGACGGACAGGGGAGGAATCAGCCCCAGCATTTT. Translation: CASSDGQGRNQPQHF. The full variable domain, its missing parts supplied by reference TRBV7-2 and TRBJ1-5, is GAGVSQSPSNKVTEKGKDVELRCDPISGHTALYWYRQSLGQGLEFLIYFQGNSAPDKSGLPSDRFSAERTGGSVSTLTIQRTQQEDSAVYLCASSDGQGRNQPQHFGDGTRLSIL.

In nucleotides, the CDR3 is TGCAGCGTCGGACAGACCCCCTACGAGCAGTACTTC. Its protein product is CSVGQTPYEQYF. The chain carries TRBV29-1 and TRBJ2-7; D may be TRBD1 (6 bases). Germline CDR1 and CDR2: SQVTM and ANQGSEA. This CDR3 spans 12 amino acids. V was trimmed by 6 bases and J by 2 bases, leaving 11 bases between them.

The rearrangement uses TRBV7-3 and TRBJ2-7, with 9 bases that match TRBD1. V trimming: 5 bases; J trimming: 2 bases; junction bases outside the gene matches: 4. Germline V gene sequence: CDR1 SGHTA, CDR2 FQGTGA. The CDR3 has 14 amino acids. CDR3 amino acids: CASSPRDRAYEQYF. The DNA of the CDR3 is TGTGCCAGCAGCCCCCGGGACAGGGCCTACGAGCAGTACTTC.

The chain carries TRBV28 and TRBJ2-2; 10 nucleotides match TRBD2. CDR1 and CDR2 (germline): MDHEN, SYDVKM. V shed 6 bases, J shed 3 bases, and the junction held 13 bases outside the gene matches. The CDR3 has 18 amino acids. The CDR3 nucleotides are TGTGCCAGCAGCAGCCTAGCGGGGGTGGCGGGTTACACCGGGGAGCTGTTTTTT. Translation gives CASSSLAGVAGYTGELFF.

The V gene is TRBV5-1, the J gene TRBJ2-1; tentatively, D is TRBD2 (6 bases). The CDR3 has 14 amino acids. Germline V gives CDR1 SGHRS, CDR2 YFSETQ. V was shortened by 4 bases and J by 4 bases, with 12 bases between the two germline ends. DNA of the CDR3: TGCGCCAGCAGCGGCGGGGAAGCTTACAATGAGCAGTTCTTC. The encoded protein is CASSGGEAYNEQFF.

V and J are TRBV9 and TRBJ2-3, with D maybe TRBD2 (5 bases). Germline CDR1 is SGDLS and CDR2 is YYNGEE. Between the trimmed V and J ends, which lost 2 bases and 7 bases, there was a span of 11 bases. This CDR3 has 13 residues. The DNA of the CDR3 is TGTGCCAGCAGCGTCGGACTGGGAAATACGCAGTATTTT. Protein: CASSVGLGNTQYF.

This clone was seen only once. The chain recombines TRBV27 with TRBJ1-1; D is possibly TRBD1 (6 bases). Germline V lookup: CDR1 MNHEY, CDR2 SMNVEV (reference sequence). The V gene lost 6 bases and the J gene lost 13 bases, with 30 bases spanning the gap. The CDR3 spans 16 residues. CDR3 nucleotides: TGTGCCAGCAGATCTCAAGGGGGTATGTCCCCTATGAAGCTTTTCTTT. Protein product: CASRSQGGMSPMKLFF.

This chain joins TRBV11-2 and TRBJ2-5; TRBD2 is a possible D gene (6 bases). With 0 bases removed from V and 5 bases from J, the gap between germline ends came to 10 bases. The germline V gene has CDR1 SGHAT and CDR2 FQNNGV. This CDR3 region has 14 residues. The CDR3 region has the DNA TGTGCCAGCAGCTTAGATGCGGGAATGGAGACCCAGTACTTC. Protein: CASSLDAGMETQYF.

The gene calls are TRBV2 and TRBJ1-4; weak D call: TRBD1 (6 bases). V lost 3 bases, J lost 3 bases, and 11 bases lay in between. The CDR3 has 15 amino acids. Germline CDR1 SNHLY, CDR2 FYNNEI. DNA for the CDR3: TGTGCCAGCAGTGAGTTCGCAGGGGCTAATGAAAAACTGTTTTTT. It yields the protein CASSEFAGANEKLFF. Supplemented by reference TRBV2 and TRBJ1-4, the full variable domain reads EPEVTQTPSHQVTQMGQEVILRCVPISNHLYFYWYRQILGQKVEFLVSFYNNEISEKSEIFDDQFSVERPDGSNFTLKIRSTKLEDSAMYFCASSEFAGANEKLFFGSGTQLSVL.

The chain carries TRBV19 and TRBJ1-2; 7 nucleotides agree with TRBD1. This CDR3 is built from 13 residues. The trim removed 7 bases at V and 0 bases at J, leaving 2 bases unmatched. Germline lookup yields CDR1 LNHDA and CDR2 SQIVND (reference sequence). CDR3 protein: CASTDRANYGYTF. The CDR3 DNA is TGTGCCAGTACAGACAGGGCTAACTATGGCTACACCTTC.

The chain couples TRBV27 to TRBJ2-5; TRBD1 aligns across 8 bases. The CDR3 consists of 15 residues. The germline V gene encodes CDR1 MNHEY and CDR2 SMNVEV (reference sequence). Germline trimming cut 5 bases from V and 5 bases from J; bases unmatched to any gene: 10. The chain's CDR3 is CASSPRAGGRETQYF. Written as DNA, the CDR3 is TGTGCCAGCAGTCCCCGGGCAGGGGGCCGGGAGACCCAGTACTTC.

The rearrangement uses TRBV19 and TRBJ2-2; 13 bases align to TRBD2. Germline CDR1 reads LNHDA; CDR2 reads SQIVND (reference sequence). CDR3 length: 19 residues. Unmatched junction bases numbered 11, after V lost 5 bases and J lost 2 bases. CDR3 bases: TGTGCCAGTAGTTCCGGACTAGCGGGGGTAGGGCTCAACACCGGGGAGCTGTTTTTT. Its protein is CASSSGLAGVGLNTGELFF.

The chain links TRBV5-5 to TRBJ2-2; D might be TRBD1 (5 bases). The V end was cut by 4 bases, the J end by 7 bases, with 11 bases between. Germline V gives CDR1 SGHKS, CDR2 YYEKEE (reference sequence). The length of the CDR3 is 13 residues. Here the CDR3 DNA reads TGTGCCAGCAGCGGGTCAGGGATCGGGGAGCTGTTTTTT. Translating gives CASSGSGIGELFF.

The rearrangement uses TRBV5-1 and TRBJ1-1; D is ambiguous. Germline CDR1 and CDR2: SGHRS and YFSETQ. The CDR3 spans 13 residues. V was pared by 2 bases and J by 5 bases, with 10 bases between. The CDR3 region has the DNA TGCGCCAGCAGCTTTAGCGGGGATACTGAAGCTTTCTTT. It is translated as CASSFSGDTEAFF.

The chain is built from TRBV18 and TRBJ2-7; 9 nucleotides match TRBD1. Trimming cost V 8 bases and J 2 bases; bases outside gene matches: 7. Looked up from germline, CDR1 is KGHSH and CDR2 is LQKENI. CDR3 length equals 14 residues. The CDR3 region is CASATGGDAYEQYF. The CDR3 DNA is TGTGCCAGCGCCACAGGGGGCGACGCCTACGAGCAGTACTTC.

The V gene is TRBV6-5, the J gene TRBJ2-3, with 7 bases lining up with TRBD2. The V gene's germline CDR1 is MNHEY and CDR2 SVGAGI. The CDR3 loop spans 15 amino acids. V dropped 7 bases and J dropped 7; count of bases not matched to a gene: 14. The CDR3 sequence is CASTSLAVLGYTQYF. The CDR3 DNA follows: TGTGCCAGCACTTCTCTAGCGGTGTTAGGATATACGCAGTATTTT.

The rearrangement joins TRBV5-4 to TRBJ2-7; 11 positions match TRBD2. CDR3 length: 15 amino acids. The J segment lost 5 bases and the V segment lost 2 bases, leaving 6 bases of the junction unmatched. Germline V CDR1 and CDR2: SGHNT, YYREEE (reference sequence). CDR3 residues: CASSLPGLADDEQYF. The CDR3 DNA is TGTGCCAGCAGCTTACCGGGACTAGCGGACGACGAGCAGTACTTC.

V gene TRBV27 combines with J gene TRBJ2-7, with D possibly matching TRBD1 (6 bases). Germline V lookup: CDR1 MNHEY, CDR2 SMNVEV (reference sequence). CDR3 length: 11 residues. Trimming removed 6 bases at V and 6 bases at J, with 9 bases between. CDR3 sequence (DNA): TGTGCCAGCAGACAGGGTCCCGAGCAGTACTTC. Protein product: CASRQGPEQYF.

The chain's CDR3 is CASSQDLPGANTEAFF. CDR3 in DNA: TGTGCCAGCAGCCAAGATCTACCAGGGGCTAACACTGAAGCTTTCTTT. The chain carries TRBV14 and TRBJ1-1; a weak D match, TRBD1 (6 bases). Germline lookup yields CDR1 SGHDN and CDR2 FVKESK. The V end lost 0 bases, the J end lost 2 bases, and 13 bases lay between the germline ends. There are 16 residues in the CDR3.

This clone was seen once. J is TRBJ1-5 and V is TRBV6-5, with D possibly TRBD1 on 6 matching bases. Germline assignment: CDR1 MNHEY and CDR2 SVGAGI. With 5 bases removed from V and 6 bases from J, the gap between germline ends came to 11 bases. This CDR3 has 13 residues. CDR3 DNA sequence: TGTGCCAGCAGTCCGACAGGACGTCAGCCCCAGCATTTT. Amino acid sequence: CASSPTGRQPQHF.

The chain combines TRBV11-3 with TRBJ2-3, with TRBD1 matching 8 bases. Germline CDR1 SGHNT, CDR2 YENEEA. This CDR3 comprises 15 residues. V lost 0 bases, J lost 6 bases, and 5 bases stayed unmatched. The chain's CDR3 is CASSLDPDRGDTQYF. CDR3 bases: TGTGCCAGCAGCTTAGACCCCGACAGGGGCGATACGCAGTATTTT.

The chain carries TRBV9 and TRBJ1-3, with a weak D call TRBD1 (5 bases). CDR3 length equals 15 residues. Germline V gene data show CDR1 as SGDLS and CDR2 as YYNGEE. V was cut by 0 bases and J by 4 bases, with 11 bases left in between. The CDR3 DNA sequence: TGTGCCAGCAGCGTAGCTAAGGGGTTGGGAAACACCATATATTTT. It yields the protein CASSVAKGLGNTIYF. The full variable domain, completed using reference TRBV9 and TRBJ1-3, is DSGVTQTPKHLITATGQRVTLRCSPRSGDLSVYWYQQSLDQGLQFLIQYYNGEERAKGNILERFSAQQFPDLHSELNLSSLELGDSALYFCASSVAKGLGNTIYFGEGSWLTVV.